The rows below give T cell receptor beta chains drawn from one sample of a study of T cell repertoires in cytomegalovirus infection. TCRdb re-called the reads through MiXCR, storing one row per CDR3 protein. The sample includes approximately 71,000 distinct CDR3 sequences, 3.5% to 4% seen only once; the top ten take roughly 22%. Sequenced input: PBMCs. These receptors all come from a human donor in good health (CMV status not recorded). Some clones in this sample may be carry-over from other donors' samples. Each CDR3 is given with its conserved first and last residue. The D gene is left open where the match is weak. Rows give clone size only sometimes, using once, few, many, or a class for an expanded clone.

D	V	size	J	CDR3	DNA
NA	TRBV6-2/TRBV6-3	many	TRBJ2-1	CASRGDNYNEQFF	TGTGCCAGCAGAGGGGACAATTACAATGAGCAGTTCTTC
NA	TRBV7-8	once	TRBJ1-5	CASSSYRPDTYSNQPQHF	TGTGCCAGCAGCTCCTACAGGCCAGACACGTATAGCAATCAGCCCCAGCATTTT
TRBD1	TRBV27	many	TRBJ2-7	CASSFQQGASYEQYF	TGTGCCAGCAGTTTTCAACAGGGGGCGTCCTACGAGCAGTACTTC
NA	TRBV7-2	NA	TRBJ1-2	CASSSQQGYGYTF	TGTGCCAGCAGCTCCCAACAGGGTTACGGCTACACCTTC
NA	TRBV7-2	NA	TRBJ2-5	CASSLDRAEKTQYF	TGTGCCAGCAGCTTAGACAGGGCGGAAAAGACCCAGTACTTC
NA	TRBV12-3/TRBV12-4	many	TRBJ2-3	CASTLGGGDTQYF	TGTGCCAGCACTCTAGGGGGAGGAGATACGCAGTATTTT
NA	TRBV7-8	many	TRBJ2-7	CASSSVAGSVSYF	TGTGCCAGCAGCTCAGTCGCAGGGTCCGTTTCTTACTTC
NA	TRBV2	few	TRBJ2-3	CASSGWTSTDTQYF	TGTGCCAGCAGTGGTTGGACTAGCACAGATACGCAGTATTTT
NA	TRBV27	many	TRBJ2-7	CASSTQGKDYEQYF	TGTGCCAGCAGTACCCAGGGGAAGGACTACGAGCAGTACTTC
NA	TRBV14	many	TRBJ2-7	CASSPTGFEQYF	TGTGCCAGCAGTCCTACAGGGTTCGAGCAGTACTTC
NA	TRBV5-5	many	TRBJ1-1	CASSSHGNAFF	TGTGCCAGCAGCTCCCACGGGAATGCTTTCTTT
NA	TRBV7-9	many	TRBJ2-1	CASSYDGGSYNEQFF	TGTGCCAGCAGCTATGACGGAGGCTCCTACAATGAGCAGTTCTTC
NA	TRBV7-8	many	TRBJ2-3	CASLIADTQYF	TGTGCCAGCTTAATAGCAGATACGCAGTATTTT
TRBD2	TRBV6-6	many	TRBJ2-5	CASSGVAGDPAQETQYF	TGTGCCAGCAGTGGGGTAGCGGGAGATCCCGCCCAAGAGACCCAGTACTTC
TRBD1	TRBV12-3/TRBV12-4	few	TRBJ1-6	CASRTTGQKSPLHF	TGTGCCAGCAGGACGACAGGGCAGAAATCACCCCTCCACTTT
NA	TRBV6-2/TRBV6-3	many	TRBJ2-1	CASRQNRVSYNEQFF	TGTGCCAGCAGACAAAACAGGGTCTCCTACAATGAGCAGTTCTTC
TRBD2	TRBV28	NA	TRBJ2-5	CASSTRTSGEETQYF	TGTGCCAGCAGTACAAGGACTAGCGGAGAAGAGACCCAGTACTTC
TRBD1	TRBV3-1	many	TRBJ1-1	CASSQVGTVEAFF	TGTGCCAGCAGCCAAGTTGGGACAGTAGAAGCTTTCTTT
NA	TRBV11-3	many	TRBJ2-1	CASSLDDSFHEQFF	TGTGCCAGCAGCTTAGATGACAGTTTCCATGAGCAGTTCTTC
NA	TRBV7-2	many	TRBJ2-7	CASSFHGLNLNKSSYEQYF	TGTGCCAGCAGCTTCCATGGACTGAATTTAAATAAGAGCTCCTACGAGCAGTACTTC
TRBD1	TRBV3-1	many	TRBJ2-2	CASSYDSPGGNGELFF	TGTGCCAGCAGCTACGATTCCCCAGGGGGTAACGGGGAGCTGTTTTTT
NA	TRBV11-3	many	TRBJ2-6	CASSGELGRANVLTF	TGTGCCAGCAGCGGAGAACTGGGGAGGGCCAACGTCCTGACTTTC
TRBD2	TRBV7-2	many	TRBJ2-7	CASSFTSGGYEQYF	TGTGCCAGCAGCTTTACTAGCGGGGGGTACGAGCAGTACTTC
NA	TRBV7-9	few	TRBJ2-3	CASSLTLQARTDTQYF	TGTGCCAGCAGCTTAACCCTACAGGCCCGCACAGATACGCAGTATTTT
NA	TRBV20-1	many	TRBJ2-1	CSAASNEQFF	TGCAGTGCTGCGAGCAATGAGCAGTTCTTC
NA	TRBV6-2/TRBV6-3	few	TRBJ2-2	CASSFSGARTGELFF	TGTGCCAGCAGTTTCTCAGGGGCGAGGACCGGGGAGCTGTTTTTT
NA	TRBV29-1	many	TRBJ2-1	CSVPGRGQFF	TGCAGCGTCCCCGGTCGGGGGCAGTTCTTC
NA	TRBV7-6	many	TRBJ2-7	CASSPLDGVSYEQYF	TGTGCCAGCAGCCCCCTTGATGGGGTCTCCTACGAGCAGTACTTC
NA	TRBV7-8	many	TRBJ1-6	CASSLGGTDSPLHF	TGTGCCAGCAGCTTAGGAGGGACGGATTCACCCCTCCACTTT
NA	TRBV5-5	many	TRBJ2-2	CASSERNLRDTGELFF	TGTGCCAGCAGCGAGAGAAACCTACGGGACACCGGGGAGCTGTTTTTT
NA	TRBV7-9	few	TRBJ2-2	CASSTRGENTGELFF	TGTGCCAGCAGCACCAGGGGAGAGAACACCGGGGAGCTGTTTTTT
TRBD1	TRBV7-2	many	TRBJ2-5	CASSLGDRGQTQYF	TGTGCCAGCAGCTTAGGGGACAGGGGACAGACCCAGTACTTC
TRBD1	TRBV11-3	many	TRBJ1-3	CASSVSGTGGNTIYF	TGTGCCAGCAGCGTCTCCGGGACAGGGGGAAACACCATATATTTT
NA	TRBV12-3/TRBV12-4	many	TRBJ1-1	CASSFGPNTEAFF	TGTGCCAGCAGTTTTGGTCCGAACACTGAAGCTTTCTTT
NA	TRBV7-2	many	TRBJ2-7	CASSQQAYSYEQYF	TGTGCCAGCAGCCAGCAGGCTTACTCCTACGAGCAGTACTTC
NA	TRBV2	many	TRBJ1-5	CASSRAEASNQPQHF	TGTGCCAGCAGCCGAGCAGAGGCTAGCAATCAGCCCCAGCATTTT
NA	TRBV28	many	TRBJ1-5	CASTKVGQFQPQHF	TGTGCCAGCACCAAAGTTGGTCAGTTTCAGCCCCAGCATTTT
NA	TRBV6-2/TRBV6-3	many	TRBJ1-5	CATGGLGNQPQHF	TGTGCCACCGGGGGTTTGGGCAATCAGCCCCAGCATTTT
TRBD2	TRBV4-3	many	TRBJ2-7	CASSRPGLAGEEQYF	TGCGCCAGCAGCCGGCCGGGACTAGCGGGAGAAGAGCAGTACTTC
NA	TRBV28	many	TRBJ1-1	CASNQQGLEAFF	TGTGCCAGCAATCAACAGGGCCTTGAAGCTTTCTTT
NA	TRBV7-2	many	TRBJ2-1	CASSTTHYPTNEQFF	TGTGCCAGCAGCACGACCCATTACCCGACAAATGAGCAGTTCTTC
NA	TRBV28	many	TRBJ1-6	CASSFSGWGNSPLHF	TGTGCCAGCAGTTTCTCAGGGTGGGGAAATTCACCCCTCCACTTT
NA	TRBV28	many	TRBJ1-6	CASIPGVSFNSPLHF	TGTGCCAGCATTCCAGGGGTCTCGTTTAATTCACCCCTCCACTTT
TRBD1	TRBV7-2	many	TRBJ1-6	CASSLVGGLYNSPLHF	TGTGCCAGCAGCTTAGTAGGGGGCCTATATAATTCACCCCTCCACTTT
NA	TRBV7-3	many	TRBJ1-5	CASSEGSGSNQPQHF	TGTGCCAGCAGCGAGGGGTCGGGGAGCAATCAGCCCCAGCATTTT
TRBD2	TRBV7-2	many	TRBJ2-1	CASSLVVSGVNEQFF	TGTGCCAGCAGCTTAGTGGTTAGCGGGGTGAATGAGCAGTTCTTC
NA	TRBV7-8	many	TRBJ1-1	CASSLYGDLNTEAFF	TGTGCCAGCAGCTTATATGGGGACCTGAACACTGAAGCTTTCTTT
TRBD2	TRBV28	many	TRBJ2-1	CASSSQTSGPYNEQFF	TGTGCCAGCAGTTCCCAGACTAGCGGTCCCTACAATGAGCAGTTCTTC
NA	TRBV4-1	many	TRBJ2-1	CASSQDRPFGDTEQFF	TGCGCCAGCAGCCAAGATAGGCCTTTTGGCGACACTGAGCAGTTCTTC
NA	TRBV11-1	many	TRBJ1-1	CASSLQTNTEAFF	TGTGCCAGCAGCTTACAAACGAACACTGAAGCTTTCTTT
TRBD2	TRBV7-2	many	TRBJ2-1	CASSTPSGRRYNEQFF	TGTGCCAGCAGCACCCCCAGCGGGAGGAGATACAATGAGCAGTTCTTC
TRBD2	TRBV7-8	many	TRBJ2-1	CASSLAPGLAGVNEQFF	TGTGCCAGCAGCTTAGCTCCGGGACTAGCGGGAGTTAATGAGCAGTTCTTC
NA	TRBV7-6	many	TRBJ1-2	CASSPAGSNYGYTF	TGTGCCAGCTCTCCGGCAGGATCGAACTATGGCTACACCTTC
TRBD1	TRBV6-2/TRBV6-3	many	TRBJ2-1	CASSEHRGAAYNEQFF	TGTGCCAGCAGTGAACACAGGGGTGCAGCCTACAATGAGCAGTTCTTC